The 13 T cell receptor beta chains given below trace back to one sample, sequenced in a study of T-cell reconstitution after alpha-beta-depleted transplantation in children. Preparation of the TCRbeta library was carried out with unique molecular identifiers. Via MiXCR, TCRdb re-called the PCR reads, giving one row per CDR3 protein. The data show approximately 190,000 distinct CDR3 sequences, roughly 6.5% seen once. Sample: PBMCs, taken before TCRalphabeta/CD19-depleted stem cell transplant. These receptor sequences come from a girl in the first two years of life with combined immunodeficiency, due to receive a stem cell transplant.

V is TRBV19 and J is TRBJ2-1, with no clear D. Trimming removed 4 bases at V and 3 bases at J, with 13 bases between. CDR1 LNHDA and CDR2 SQIVND come from the germline V gene (reference sequence). This CDR3 has 15 amino acids. CDR3 DNA sequence: TGTGCCAGTAGTAGTCTACCCCAGCTCTACAATGAGCAGTTCTTC. Translation gives CASSSLPQLYNEQFF.

In the case of this clonotype: A much larger clone is a single base away; this may be a read error. Here the CDR3 omits its conserved ending phenylalanine or tryptophan, so a read error is the likely source. The rearrangement links TRBV5-4 to TRBJ2-5; 9 positions match TRBD2. CDR1 and CDR2 (germline): SGHNT, YYREEE (reference sequence). The V gene end was trimmed by 6 bases and the J gene end by 5 bases; junction bases not matched to a gene: 11. The CDR3 sequence is 15 residues long. CDR3 sequence (DNA): TGTGCCAGCAAGAACAACATAGCGGGAGCGGAGACCCAGTACTCC. Translating it yields CASKNNIAGAETQYS.

This clonotype was found many times. In DNA, the CDR3 is TGTGCCAGCAGCTTAGGTCCAGGGGTGGCTGAAGCTTTCTTT. Translation: CASSLGPGVAEAFF. The chain employs TRBV11-2 and TRBJ1-1, with D possibly TRBD1 on 6 matching bases. V was trimmed by 1 base and J by 6 bases, leaving 12 bases between them. The CDR3 consists of 14 residues. Germline values: CDR1 SGHAT, CDR2 FQNNGV.

This clonotype was seen ten or more times. The rearrangement joins TRBV9 to TRBJ2-2, with TRBD2 matching 10 bases. The V segment lost 4 bases and the J segment 1 base; nucleotides outside the gene matches: 13. Looked up from germline, CDR1 is SGDLS and CDR2 is YYNGEE. The CDR3 consists of 19 residues. The CDR3 DNA follows: TGTGCCAGCAGCCCCGAAATGGGGCTAGCGGGAGAGAACACCGGGGAGCTGTTTTTT. Translating it yields CASSPEMGLAGENTGELFF.

This clonotype was picked up many times. The V gene is TRBV29-1, the J gene TRBJ2-1; 7 bases agree with TRBD2. The CDR3 length is 13 residues. V shed 5 bases and J 7 bases; nucleotides not matched to a gene: 8. Germline V gene sequence: CDR1 SQVTM, CDR2 ANQGSEA. The CDR3 DNA is TGCAGCGTTCCAGGACTAGGCCTTAATGAGCAGTTCTTC. Its translation: CSVPGLGLNEQFF.

This clonotype was seen many times. The chain joins TRBV12-5 to TRBJ2-1, with D perhaps TRBD2 (5 bases). The CDR3 contains 17 residues. Germline lookup yields CDR1 LGHNT and CDR2 FRNRAP. The V end was cut by 1 base, the J end by 2 bases, with 15 bases between. Written as DNA, the CDR3 is TGTGCTAGTGGTTTGGGTCAAACTAGGGAGACCTACAATGAGCAGTTCTTC. Its translation is CASGLGQTRETYNEQFF.

This clonotype occurred many times. The chain carries TRBV18 and TRBJ2-5, with 14 bases identical to TRBD2. The J segment lost 2 bases and the V segment lost 0 bases, leaving 5 bases of the junction unmatched. This CDR3 spans 18 amino acids. Per the germline V gene, CDR1 is KGHSH and CDR2 is LQKENI. The CDR3 DNA sequence: TGTGCCAGCTCACCACCTCTCGGACTAGCGGGGGGTCAAGAGACCCAGTACTTC. Translation gives CASSPPLGLAGGQETQYF.

In its sample, this clonotype was seen many times. The rearrangement uses TRBV12-3 or TRBV12-4 and TRBJ2-7; 8 bases fit TRBD1. J was trimmed by 3 bases and V by 5 bases; bases with no gene match: 0. The length of the CDR3 is 12 residues. The CDR3 DNA sequence: TGTGCCAGCAGTGGACAGGGCTACGAGCAGTACTTC. Its protein product is CASSGQGYEQYF.

Many counts were recorded for this clonotype. The rearrangement uses TRBV11-1 and TRBJ1-3; possible D gene TRBD1, 5 bases. Per the germline V gene, CDR1 is SGHAT and CDR2 is FQDESV (reference sequence). V was shortened by 0 bases and J by 0 bases, with 15 bases between the two germline ends. CDR3 length: 18 residues. The CDR3 sequence is CASSLAGTTLISGNTIYF. The CDR3 DNA reads as TGTGCCAGCAGCTTAGCCGGGACCACCCTTATCTCTGGAAACACCATATATTTT.

This clonotype showed up many times. The J gene is TRBJ1-2, the V gene TRBV24-1; D gene ambiguous. This CDR3 has 11 amino acids. V lost 5 bases, J lost 3 bases, and 3 bases lay in between. CDR1 is KGHDR and CDR2 is SFDVKD in the germline V gene. As DNA, the CDR3 is TGTGCCACCAGTGCCGACTATGGCTACACCTTC. It encodes CATSADYGYTF.

This clonotype showed up just a few times. The chain uses TRBV7-6 and TRBJ2-3, with TRBD1 as a possible D gene (6 bases). The CDR3 is 16 residues long. Germline assignment: CDR1 SGHVS and CDR2 FNYEAQ. The V end lost 5 bases, the J end lost 2 bases, and 17 bases lay between the germline ends. The CDR3 DNA reads as TGTGCCAGCAGCACACGGGGCAGGGGTATCACAGATACGCAGTATTTT. Translating gives CASSTRGRGITDTQYF.

This clonotype was seen repeatedly, ten times or more. DNA of the CDR3: TGCAGTGCTTCACCGGACAGGGGATCAGGAGAGACCCAGTACTTC. It specifies CSASPDRGSGETQYF. This chain joins TRBV20-1 and TRBJ2-5; 9 bases are shared with TRBD1. The CDR3 is 15 residues long. Germline values: CDR1 DFQATT, CDR2 SNEGSKA (reference sequence). V gave up 5 bases and J gave up 4 bases; unmatched junction bases: 11.

In this sample, this clonotype turned up many times. The chain recombines TRBV12-3 or TRBV12-4 with TRBJ2-2; D is unclear. The CDR3 is 13 residues long. V was pared by 2 bases and J by 7 bases, with 8 bases between. CDR3 sequence (DNA): TGTGCCAGCAGTTTAATGGGATACGGGGAGCTGTTTTTT. This sequence encodes CASSLMGYGELFF.